One and the same sample provided the 19 T cell receptor beta chains below, sequenced in a study of CD8+CD57+ T cells in acquired aplastic anemia. Selection for sequencing was limited to patients who had shown CD8+CD57+ cell expansion by flow cytometry. Genomic DNA served as template for TCR beta VDJ and CDR3 profiling. TCRdb reprocessed the reads with MiXCR, giving one entry per CDR3 protein. The repertoire holds some 170,000 distinct CDR3 sequences, with about 45% as singletons. The sequenced sample was sorted CD4+, CD8+, or CD8+CD57+ T cells (not recorded which) from PBMCs. Every receptor here comes from a human donor with aplastic anemia.

This clonotype has ten or more counts. J is TRBJ2-3 and V is TRBV20-1, with a weak D call TRBD2 (6 bases). Germline loops: CDR1 DFQATT, CDR2 SNEGSKA (reference sequence). The V gene lost 5 bases and the J gene lost 0 bases, with 9 bases spanning the gap. The CDR3 spans 13 residues. CDR3 protein: CSAGLPSTDTQYF. DNA of the CDR3: TGCAGTGCTGGACTACCTAGCACAGATACGCAGTATTTT.

This clonotype was found a few times. Possible read error: a much larger clone is one base away. Lacking the conserved final phenylalanine or tryptophan, this CDR3 likely reflects a read error. The V and J genes are TRBV14 and TRBJ2-1; 10 bases map to TRBD2. Trimming cost V 2 bases and J 6 bases; bases outside gene matches: 4. The CDR3 length is 15 residues. Germline CDR1 is SGHDN and CDR2 is FVKESK. DNA of the CDR3: TGTGCCAGCAGCCAATCGGCTAGCGGGGGCAATGAGCAGTTCCTC. It is translated as CASSQSASGGNEQFL.

J is TRBJ1-5 and V is TRBV20-1; the D gene is possibly TRBD1 (5 bases). The V end lost 5 bases, the J end lost 4 bases, and 15 bases lay between the germline ends. This CDR3 is 14 amino acids long. Germline V gene sequence: CDR1 DFQATT, CDR2 SNEGSKA (reference sequence). As DNA, the CDR3 is TGCAGTGCTGGGCTGGGGGGAGGGAATCAGCCCCAGCATTTT. This gives the protein CSAGLGGGNQPQHF.

The genes are TRBV5-4 and TRBJ1-6, with a possible D match to TRBD1 (5 bases). CDR3 length equals 14 residues. Germline V gene lookup returns CDR1 SGHNT and CDR2 YYREEE (reference sequence). Trimming left V 4 bases short and J 9 bases short, with 14 bases between. For the CDR3, the DNA is TGTGCCAGCAGCCGCGCCGGGGCTGGTTCACCCCTCCACTTT. Translated: CASSRAGAGSPLHF.

This clonotype has at least ten counts. The genes are TRBV7-3 and TRBJ2-2; 14 bases fit TRBD2. Per germline, CDR1 SGHTA and CDR2 FQGTGA. V trimming: 4 bases; J trimming: 5 bases; junction bases outside the gene matches: 9. CDR3 length: 18 amino acids. The CDR3 spells CASSSPPGLAGVTGELFF. CDR3 nucleotide sequence: TGTGCCAGCAGCTCGCCGCCGGGACTAGCGGGGGTGACCGGGGAGCTGTTTTTT.

A word on this clonotype: Germline and junction disagree at one end, which may indicate a read error. The chain uses TRBV24-1 and TRBJ2-7; 11 positions agree with TRBD1. CDR1 is KGHDR, CDR2 SFDVKD, per germline. This CDR3 has 13 amino acids. CDR3 DNA: TGTGCCACCGGGACAGGGGGGGCCTACGGGCAGTACTTC. This sequence encodes CATGTGGAYGQYF.

This clonotype was counted many times. CDR3 in DNA: TGTGCCAGCACTCTACAGCGTTCTGGAAACACCATATATTTT. It specifies CASTLQRSGNTIYF. V and J are TRBV2 and TRBJ1-3; unclear D gene. The CDR3 has 14 amino acids. Trimming pared 7 bases from V and 1 base from J, leaving 11 bases between. The germline gives CDR1 SNHLY, CDR2 FYNNEI. The whole variable domain, remainder taken from reference TRBV2 and TRBJ1-3, is EPEVTQTPSHQVTQMGQEVILRCVPISNHLYFYWYRQILGQKVEFLVSFYNNEISEKSEIFDDQFSVERPDGSNFTLKIRSTKLEDSAMYFCASTLQRSGNTIYFGEGSWLTVV.

The J gene is TRBJ2-3, the V gene TRBV19, with 8 bases identical to TRBD2. The trim removed 7 bases at V and 5 bases at J, leaving 5 bases unmatched. This CDR3 contains 13 residues. Germline lookup yields CDR1 LNHDA and CDR2 SQIVND (reference sequence). The DNA for the CDR3 is TGTGCCAGTACGAGGCTAGCGGGAGATACGCAGTATTTT. Protein: CASTRLAGDTQYF.

This clonotype has at least ten counts. The junction does not match germline at one end; this may be a read error. The V and J genes are TRBV19 and TRBJ1-1; no firm D call. The CDR3 sequence is 15 residues long. Germline V gene sequence: CDR1 LNHDA, CDR2 SQIVND (reference sequence). For the CDR3, the DNA is TGTGCCAGTAGTATTTGGGCCGGCCAGAACGCTGAAGCTTTCTTT. It specifies CASSIWAGQNAEAFF.

The chain has TRBV12-3 or TRBV12-4 and TRBJ1-6; a possible D gene is TRBD1 (5 bases). Trimming shortened V by 1 base and J by 8 bases, and 9 bases separated the two germline ends. This CDR3 comprises 14 residues. CDR3 amino acids: CASSLERGYSPLHF. CDR3 DNA sequence: TGTGCCAGCAGTTTAGAGCGGGGGTATTCACCCCTCCACTTT.

The chain couples TRBV9 to TRBJ1-3, with D perhaps matching TRBD1 (5 bases). CDR1 and CDR2 from the germline V gene are SGDLS and YYNGEE. The CDR3 has 16 amino acids. V was shortened by 3 bases and J by 7 bases, with 20 bases between the two germline ends. The CDR3 region has the DNA TGTGCCAGCAGCGCGGGAAGGGGAAGGGAGGAGAACACCATATATTTT. Amino acids: CASSAGRGREENTIYF.

This clonotype showed up many times. The chain has TRBV7-2 and TRBJ1-2; 10 bases map to TRBD1. Germline V CDR1 and CDR2: SGHTA, FQGNSA. V was pared by 1 base and J by 4 bases, with 6 bases of the junction left unmatched. The CDR3 runs 16 residues. CDR3 sequence: CASSLGTGTGAYGYTF. In DNA, the CDR3 is TGTGCCAGCAGCTTAGGCACCGGGACAGGGGCCTATGGCTACACCTTC.

As regards this clonotype: At one end, the junction sequence differs from germline, possibly due to a read error. The rearrangement links TRBV10-3 to TRBJ2-7; D is perhaps TRBD2 (6 bases). The CDR3 runs 13 residues. Germline assignment: CDR1 ENHRY and CDR2 SYGVKD. CDR3 coding DNA: TGTGCCAGCAGTTTAATGGAGGGCCACGAGCAGTACTTC. Translating gives CASSLMEGHEQYF.

This clonotype has ten or more counts. The V gene is TRBV19, the J gene TRBJ1-2; 9 bases align to TRBD1. V gave up 7 bases and J gave up 6 bases; unmatched junction bases: 9. Germline loops: CDR1 LNHDA, CDR2 SQIVND (reference sequence). The CDR3 is 14 amino acids. CDR3 sequence (DNA): TGTGCCAGTATCCTAGTCGGGACAGGGAATGGCTACACCTTC. Translating it yields CASILVGTGNGYTF. Full variable domain (rest looked up from reference TRBV19 and TRBJ1-2): DGGITQSPKYLFRKEGQNVTLSCEQNLNHDAMYWYRQDPGQGLRLIYYSQIVNDFQKGDIAEGYSVSREKKESFPLTVTSAQKNPTAFYLCASILVGTGNGYTFGSGTRLTVV.

The rearrangement links TRBV10-2 to TRBJ2-1; 15 positions match TRBD2. Germline assignment: CDR1 WSHSY and CDR2 SAAADI. The CDR3 is 16 residues long. V shed 6 bases, J shed 5 bases, and the junction held 5 bases outside the gene matches. The CDR3 spells CASRGTSGGRNNEQFF. CDR3 nucleotide sequence: TGCGCCAGCAGGGGGACTAGCGGGGGGCGAAACAATGAGCAGTTCTTC.

V gene TRBV9 combines with J gene TRBJ1-5; D is undetermined. In germline, CDR1 is SGDLS, CDR2 YYNGEE. V lost 4 bases, J lost 6 bases, and 14 bases lay in between. This CDR3 contains 14 residues. CDR3 amino acids: CASSPHVAGQPQHF. Here the CDR3 DNA reads TGTGCCAGCAGCCCTCACGTGGCAGGTCAGCCCCAGCATTTT.

This clonotype came up many times. V is TRBV12-3 or TRBV12-4 and J is TRBJ1-5; D call uncertain. This CDR3 has 14 amino acids. Trimming removed 3 bases at V and 2 bases at J, with 8 bases between. The CDR3 here is CASSFLYGNQPQHF. The CDR3 region has the DNA TGTGCCAGCAGTTTCTTATATGGCAATCAGCCCCAGCATTTT.

The V gene is TRBV29-1, the J gene TRBJ1-5; maybe TRBD1 (5 bases). The CDR3 is 14 amino acids. Germline V gives CDR1 SQVTM, CDR2 ANQGSEA. The germline V and J ends were trimmed by 4 bases and 2 bases, with 12 bases remaining between them. CDR3 in DNA: TGCAGCGTTGGTAGGGGTGATGGCAATCAGCCCCAGCATTTT. Protein sequence: CSVGRGDGNQPQHF.

In the case of this clonotype: An end of the junction differs from the germline gene, which may be a read error. V is TRBV6-4 and J is TRBJ1-2; no firm D call. The CDR3 has 11 residues. The germline V gene has CDR1 MRHNA and CDR2 SNTAGT. CDR3 nucleotide sequence: TGCGCCAGCTCTCGCGTCCCGGGCTACACCTTC. The encoded protein is CASSRVPGYTF.